This T cell receptor (beta chain) was recorded in a study of OX40 agonist ivuxolimab in advanced cancers. Study details: Patients were treated with intravenous ivuxolimab, dosed at 0.01 to 10 mg/kg and infused every 2 weeks.

The count of this clone is one. What it binds is not known. Trimming at V came to 6 bases and at J to 8 bases, leaving 7 bases not matched to a gene. The CDR3 length is 15 residues. Germline values: CDR1 SGHVS, CDR2 FQNEAQ. Sequencing used immunoSEQ multiplex PCR; TCRdb keeps in-frame clones, though not all of them. Of tens of thousands of clones in the sample, around 93% were seen once. Study-wide points: There was clonal expansion of CD4+ and CD8+ blood T cells by week 6 at 0.1 to 3.0 mg/kg.

The sample here was CD4+ or CD8+ T cells sorted from blood, taken in a trial of the OX40 agonist ivuxolimab. The source of this sequence is an adult with an advanced solid tumor such as melanoma, head and neck, liver or kidney cancer. The chain links TRBV7-8 to TRBJ2-1; 13 positions agree with TRBD2. The DNA of the CDR3 is TGTGCCAGCAGTCCTCCGGGACTAGCGGGGTATGAGCAGTTCTTC. This translates into CASSPPGLAGYEQFF.